The 2 T cell receptor beta chains below were found in one sample sequenced in a study of identical twins. One entry per CDR3 protein, called by TCRdb with MiXCR from the 5' RACE reads. Here the sample spans 450,000 to 600,000 distinct CDR3 sequences, approximately 20% being singletons. This sample also belongs to another study, concerning yellow fever vaccine responses in identical twins.

Input material: CD4+ T cells sorted from blood. Receptors originate from a woman in her late teens or twenties in good health.

This clonotype has only a few counts. V and J are TRBV3-1 and TRBJ2-3; no reliable D call. V lost 1 base to trimming and J lost 4 bases, with 6 bases between them. The germline CDR1 and CDR2 sequences are LGHDT and YNNKEL (reference sequence). This CDR3 contains 13 residues. The CDR3 protein is CASSQADADTQYF. The DNA of the CDR3 is TGTGCCAGCAGCCAAGCTGATGCAGATACGCAGTATTTT.

This clonotype was detected only a few times. This sequence joins TRBV5-1 and TRBJ2-2; 8 bases agree with TRBD2. Germline V gives CDR1 SGHRS, CDR2 YFSETQ. V shed 5 bases, J shed 3 bases, and the junction held 6 bases outside the gene matches. There are 15 residues in the CDR3. The CDR3 coding sequence is TGCGCCAGCAGGCACGGGGGGGCCGACACCGGGGAGCTGTTTTTT. Translation gives CASRHGGADTGELFF.